This TCR beta chain came from a study of blood T cells in healthy people across ages (dated by TCRdb to between 2015 and 2016). With respect to the entire study: In model experiments, roughly one uniquely barcoded TCR beta cDNA molecule per two T cells was captured by template switching. To track age-related changes in TCR beta repertoire diversity, the study relied on deep sequencing normalized with unique cDNA molecular identifiers. Donors were grouped into four age groups: young (average about 15 years), middle-aged (about 38), aged (62) and long-lived (about 82). To avoid experimental bias, donors of different ages were distributed randomly across sequencing lanes. Two additional independent replicas of 1 million unique cDNA reads from the same blood draw were analyzed for two donors (one aged 18 to 30 and one aged 80 or older).

CDR1 GTSNPN and CDR2 SVGIG were looked up in the germline V gene (reference sequence). The CDR3 sequence holds 16 residues, the cysteine and phenylalanine included. Of the read, only the CDR3 DNA is kept; its 48 bases are in frame from base 1. V sheds 0 bases and J sheds 2 bases, leaving 11 bases between their ends. Broad study findings and their caveats: As age increased, observed TCR beta diversity per million T cells dropped in a roughly linear way, and a significant reduction was already evident by age 40. There was a strong correlation between observed TCR beta diversity and the percentage of naive T cells measured by flow cytometry. Compared with the aged group, more naive CD4+ T cells, fewer expanded clones and increased TCR diversity were shown by the long-lived group, suggesting age selection. Total diversity estimates from one million sequenced T cells were considered lower bounds and underestimates. Because donor CMV infection status was unknown, age-related changes in expanded clonotypes were potentially confounded. Because profiling used bulk unsorted PBMCs, naive and antigen-experienced compartments could not be compared conclusively.

To prepare the library, 5' RACE was applied. TCRdb records Illumina HiSeq 2500 as the sequencer. A second PCR of 7 to 11 cycles was performed with a sample-barcoded 5' primer and a J-beta primer mix. Each TCR beta cDNA molecule received a unique molecular identifier from a template-switch 5' adaptor carrying 12 random nucleotides. At least 2.5 million CDR3-containing paired-end reads were obtained from each sample. First-strand cDNA was synthesized from all RNA with the Mint cDNA synthesis kit, primed by a TRBC-specific oligonucleotide. Following uracil-DNA glycosylase treatment, a first 18-cycle PCR with universal primers M1SS and BC2_uni_R was performed on all cDNA. As for the original processing: Each sample was normalized by randomly selecting 1 million high-quality reads, each carrying a distinct molecular identifier. Reads sharing molecular identifiers were discarded rather than binned into consensus sequences. MiTCR, run with a Q25 quality threshold and the strictest error-elimination algorithm, handled CDR3 identification, clonotype clustering and error correction. A nonparametric unseen species model with Euler transformation was used to estimate a lower bound on total TCR beta diversity. The raw public data were reprocessed by TCRdb itself: fastp quality trimming at Q25, MiXCR clonotype calling, in-frame beta chains only. One record per CDR3 amino acid sequence lists the most common genes and DNA. TCRdb's processing, not the authors' own work, is the source of the V and J calls. For this sample the table gives about a million distinct CDR3 sequences, of which roughly 51% were detected only once. The biggest ten clones account for 20% to 25% of the sample.

About this clonotype itself: Which antigen it targets is not known. One base away there is no much larger clone; base qualities are not given.

The donors were some 36 Caucasian individuals from Russia, aged roughly 6 to 100 years, who were systemically healthy. Each donor gave 8 to 10 milliliters of peripheral blood, drawn into EDTA-treated Vacutainer tubes. Ficoll-Paque density-gradient centrifugation was used to isolate PBMCs, with at least 7 million per sample. Trizol reagent was used to extract total RNA from PBMCs, with at least 5.5 micrograms per sample. The percentages of naive CD45RAhigh/CD27high T cells were determined by flow cytometry on a PBMC aliquot from every donor. Sequencing was performed on blood. This clonotype was sampled from a woman aged 55-75 years in good health. The sequence joins TRBV30 to TRBJ2-6; the D call could be TRBD1 or TRBD2, with each sharing 6 bases. Here the CDR3 is given as CAWSVGGGAGANVLTF. The DNA sequence is TGTGCCTGGAGTGTAGGAGGGGGAGCTGGGGCCAACGTCCTGACTTTC.